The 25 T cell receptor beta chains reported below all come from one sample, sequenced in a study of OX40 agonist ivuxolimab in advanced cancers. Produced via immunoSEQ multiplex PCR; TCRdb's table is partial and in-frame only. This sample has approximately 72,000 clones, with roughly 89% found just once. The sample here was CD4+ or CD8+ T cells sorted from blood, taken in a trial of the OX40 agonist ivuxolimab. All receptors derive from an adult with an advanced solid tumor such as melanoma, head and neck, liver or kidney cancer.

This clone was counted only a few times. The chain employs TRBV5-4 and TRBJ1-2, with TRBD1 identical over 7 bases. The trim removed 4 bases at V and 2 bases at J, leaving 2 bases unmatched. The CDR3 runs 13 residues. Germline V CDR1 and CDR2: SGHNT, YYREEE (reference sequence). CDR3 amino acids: CASSTDRNYGYTF. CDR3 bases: TGTGCCAGCAGCACGGACAGGAACTATGGCTACACCTTC. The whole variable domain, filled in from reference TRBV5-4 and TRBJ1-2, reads ETGVTQSPTHLIKTRGQQVTLRCSSQSGHNTVSWYQQALGQGPQFIFQYYREEENGRGNFPPRFSGLQFPNYSSELNVNALELDDSALYLCASSTDRNYGYTFGSGTRLTVV.

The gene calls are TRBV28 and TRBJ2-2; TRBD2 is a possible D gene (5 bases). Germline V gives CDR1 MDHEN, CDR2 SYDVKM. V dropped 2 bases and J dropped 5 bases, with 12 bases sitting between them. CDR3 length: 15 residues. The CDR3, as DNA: TGTGCCAGCAGTTTAAGTACGGGGATTACCGGGGAGCTGTTTTTT. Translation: CASSLSTGITGELFF.

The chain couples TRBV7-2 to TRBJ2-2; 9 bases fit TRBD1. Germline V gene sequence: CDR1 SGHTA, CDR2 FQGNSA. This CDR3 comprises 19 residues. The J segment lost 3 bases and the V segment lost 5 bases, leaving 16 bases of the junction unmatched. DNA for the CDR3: TGTGCCAGCAGCCCCCAAGAAGGGACAGGGCTCGGTTACACCGGGGAGCTGTTTTTT. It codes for CASSPQEGTGLGYTGELFF.

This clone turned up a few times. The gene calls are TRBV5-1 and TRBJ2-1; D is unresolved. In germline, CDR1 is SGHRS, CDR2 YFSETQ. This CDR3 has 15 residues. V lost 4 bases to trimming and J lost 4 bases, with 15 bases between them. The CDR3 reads CASSLRTPRYNEQFF. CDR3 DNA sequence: TGCGCCAGCAGCCTCCGTACCCCCCGATACAATGAGCAGTTCTTC.

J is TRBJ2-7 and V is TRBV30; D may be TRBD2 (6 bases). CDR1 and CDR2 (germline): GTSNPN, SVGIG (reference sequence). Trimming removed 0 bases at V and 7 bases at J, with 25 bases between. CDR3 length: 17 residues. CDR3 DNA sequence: TGTGCCTGGAGTGTATACCTAGCAAGGGCGGGAATGGGTGAGCAGTACTTC. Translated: CAWSVYLARAGMGEQYF. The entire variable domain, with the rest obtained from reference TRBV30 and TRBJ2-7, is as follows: SQTIHQWPATLVQPVGSPLSLECTVEGTSNPNLYWYRQAAGRGLQLLFYSVGIGQISSEVPQNLSASRPQDRQFILSSKKLLLSDSGFYLCAWSVYLARAGMGEQYFGPGTRLTVT.

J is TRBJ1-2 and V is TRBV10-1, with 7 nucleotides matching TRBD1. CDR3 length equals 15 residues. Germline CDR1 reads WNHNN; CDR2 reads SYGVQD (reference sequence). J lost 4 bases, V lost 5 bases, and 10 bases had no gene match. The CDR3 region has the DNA TGCGCCAGCAGTCACCCGGGACAGACGTTCTATGGCTACACCTTC. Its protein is CASSHPGQTFYGYTF.

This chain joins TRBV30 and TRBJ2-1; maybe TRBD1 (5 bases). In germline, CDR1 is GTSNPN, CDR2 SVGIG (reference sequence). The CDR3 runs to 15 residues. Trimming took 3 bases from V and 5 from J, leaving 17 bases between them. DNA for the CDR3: TGTGCCTGGAGCCCGGTCGGCAGGGAAAACAATGAGCAGTTCTTC. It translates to CAWSPVGRENNEQFF.

CDR3 amino acids: CASRTGQGPTGGYTF. CDR3 DNA: TGTGCCAGCAGAACCGGACAGGGGCCGACGGGTGGCTACACCTTC. The chain joins TRBV11-2 to TRBJ1-2, with 9 bases matching TRBD1. Germline CDR1 is SGHAT and CDR2 is FQNNGV. J lost 7 bases, V lost 6 bases, and 12 bases had no gene match. CDR3 size: 15 residues.

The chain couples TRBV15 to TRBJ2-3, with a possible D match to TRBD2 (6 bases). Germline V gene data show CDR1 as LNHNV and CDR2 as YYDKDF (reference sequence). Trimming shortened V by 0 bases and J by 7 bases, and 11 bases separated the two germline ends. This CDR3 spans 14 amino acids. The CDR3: CATSRDIGGNTQYF. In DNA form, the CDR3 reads TGTGCCACCAGCAGAGATATCGGCGGGAATACGCAGTATTTT.

The CDR3 loop is CASSSSGTGVVQYF. Written as DNA, the CDR3 is TGTGCCAGCAGTTCGTCCGGGACAGGGGTTGTTCAGTACTTC. The chain joins TRBV5-6 to TRBJ2-4, with 10 bases identical to TRBD1. The length of the CDR3 is 14 residues. V trimming: 5 bases; J trimming: 11 bases; junction bases outside the gene matches: 10. Per germline, CDR1 SGHDT and CDR2 YYEEEE.

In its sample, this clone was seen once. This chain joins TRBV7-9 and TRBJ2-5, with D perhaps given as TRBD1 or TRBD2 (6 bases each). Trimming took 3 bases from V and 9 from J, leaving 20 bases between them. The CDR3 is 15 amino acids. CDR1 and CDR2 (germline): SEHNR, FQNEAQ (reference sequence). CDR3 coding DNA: TGTGCCAGCAGCTTCGACGGGGGCGAAGGAAGAGCCCAGTACTTC. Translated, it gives CASSFDGGEGRAQYF.

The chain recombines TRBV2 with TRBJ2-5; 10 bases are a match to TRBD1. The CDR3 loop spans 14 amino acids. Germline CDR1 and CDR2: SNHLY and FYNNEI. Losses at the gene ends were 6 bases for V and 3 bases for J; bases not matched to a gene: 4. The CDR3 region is CASRVGTGEETQYF. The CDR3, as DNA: TGTGCCAGCAGAGTGGGGACAGGGGAAGAGACCCAGTACTTC.

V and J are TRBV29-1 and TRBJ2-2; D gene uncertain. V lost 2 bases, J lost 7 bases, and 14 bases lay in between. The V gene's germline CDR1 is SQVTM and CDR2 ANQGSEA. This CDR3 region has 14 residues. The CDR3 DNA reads TGCAGCGTTGAATTTGACTTCGATGGCGGGGAGCTGTTTTTT. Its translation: CSVEFDFDGGELFF.

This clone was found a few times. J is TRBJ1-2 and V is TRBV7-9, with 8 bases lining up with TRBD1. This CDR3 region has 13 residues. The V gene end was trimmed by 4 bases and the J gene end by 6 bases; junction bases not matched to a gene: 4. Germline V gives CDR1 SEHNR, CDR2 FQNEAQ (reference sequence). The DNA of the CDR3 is TGTGCCAGCAGCTCCGGGACAGGCGATGGCTACACCTTC. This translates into CASSSGTGDGYTF. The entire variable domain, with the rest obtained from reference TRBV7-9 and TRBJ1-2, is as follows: DTGVSQNPRHKITKRGQNVTFRCDPISEHNRLYWYRQTLGQGPEFLTYFQNEAQLEKSRLLSDRFSAERPKGSFSTLEIQRTEQGDSAMYLCASSSGTGDGYTFGSGTRLTVV.

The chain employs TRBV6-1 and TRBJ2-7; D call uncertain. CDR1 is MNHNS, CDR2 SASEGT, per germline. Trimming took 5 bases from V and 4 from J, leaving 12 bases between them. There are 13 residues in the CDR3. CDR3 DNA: TGTGCCAGCAGTTTTGAGGCAGCGTACGAGCAGTACTTC. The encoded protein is CASSFEAAYEQYF.

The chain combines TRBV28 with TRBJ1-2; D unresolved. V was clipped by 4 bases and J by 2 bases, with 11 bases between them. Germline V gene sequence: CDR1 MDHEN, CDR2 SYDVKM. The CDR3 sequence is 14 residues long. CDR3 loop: CASSSSPRNYGYTF. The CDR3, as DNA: TGTGCCAGCAGTTCCTCTCCGCGAAACTATGGCTACACCTTC.

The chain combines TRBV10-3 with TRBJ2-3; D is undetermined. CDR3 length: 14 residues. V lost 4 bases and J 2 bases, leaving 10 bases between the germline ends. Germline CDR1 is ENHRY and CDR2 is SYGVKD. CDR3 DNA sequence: TGTGCCATCAGTGGTCCCGCCTCCACAGATACGCAGTATTTT. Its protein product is CAISGPASTDTQYF.

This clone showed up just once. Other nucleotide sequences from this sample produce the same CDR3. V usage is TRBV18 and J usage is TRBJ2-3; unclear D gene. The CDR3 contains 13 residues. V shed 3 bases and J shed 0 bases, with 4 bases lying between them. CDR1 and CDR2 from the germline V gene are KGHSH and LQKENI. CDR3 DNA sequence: TGTGCCAGCTCACCCTCGAGCACAGATACGCAGTATTTT. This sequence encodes CASSPSSTDTQYF.

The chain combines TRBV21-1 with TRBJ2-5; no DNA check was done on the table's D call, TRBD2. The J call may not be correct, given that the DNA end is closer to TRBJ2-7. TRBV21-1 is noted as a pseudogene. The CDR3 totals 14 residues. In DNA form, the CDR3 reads TGTGCCAGCAGCCCTGGACTGGCCCACTACGAGCAGTACTTC. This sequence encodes CASSPGLAHYEQYF.

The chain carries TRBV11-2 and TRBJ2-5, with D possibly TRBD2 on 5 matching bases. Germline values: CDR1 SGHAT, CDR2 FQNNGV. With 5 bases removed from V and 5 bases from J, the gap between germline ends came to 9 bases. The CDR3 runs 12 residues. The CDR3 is CASSAEAETQYF. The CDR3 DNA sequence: TGTGCCAGCAGCGCGGAGGCGGAGACCCAGTACTTC.

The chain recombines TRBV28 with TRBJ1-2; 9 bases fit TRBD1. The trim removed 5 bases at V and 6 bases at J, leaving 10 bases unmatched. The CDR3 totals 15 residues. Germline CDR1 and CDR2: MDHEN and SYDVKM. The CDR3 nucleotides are TGTGCCAGCAGTACCCCGGGACAGGGAATAGATGGCTACACCTTC. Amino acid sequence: CASSTPGQGIDGYTF.

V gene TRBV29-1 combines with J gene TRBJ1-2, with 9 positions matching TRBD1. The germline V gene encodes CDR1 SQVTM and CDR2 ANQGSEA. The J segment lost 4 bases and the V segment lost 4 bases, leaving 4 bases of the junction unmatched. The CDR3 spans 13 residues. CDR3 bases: TGCAGCGTTGGGACAGGGGAAAGCTATGGCTACACCTTC. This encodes CSVGTGESYGYTF.

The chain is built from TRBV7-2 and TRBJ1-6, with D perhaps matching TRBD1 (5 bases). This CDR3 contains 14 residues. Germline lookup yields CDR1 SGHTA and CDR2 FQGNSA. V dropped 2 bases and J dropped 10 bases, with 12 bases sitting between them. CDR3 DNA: TGTGCCAGCAGCTTAAGCAGGGCCGACTCACCCCTCCACTTT. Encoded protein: CASSLSRADSPLHF.

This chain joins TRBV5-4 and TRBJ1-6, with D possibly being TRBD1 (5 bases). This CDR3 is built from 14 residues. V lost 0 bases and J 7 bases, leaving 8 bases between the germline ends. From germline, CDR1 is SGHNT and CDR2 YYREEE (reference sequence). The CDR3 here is CASSLGQMNSPLHF. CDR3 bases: TGTGCCAGCAGCTTGGGACAGATGAATTCACCCCTCCACTTT.

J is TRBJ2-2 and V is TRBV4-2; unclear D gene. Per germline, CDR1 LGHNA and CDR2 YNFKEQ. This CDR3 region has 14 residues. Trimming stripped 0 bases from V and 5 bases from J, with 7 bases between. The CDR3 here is CASSQDPNTGELFF. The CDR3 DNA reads TGTGCCAGCAGCCAAGATCCCAATACCGGGGAGCTGTTTTTT.